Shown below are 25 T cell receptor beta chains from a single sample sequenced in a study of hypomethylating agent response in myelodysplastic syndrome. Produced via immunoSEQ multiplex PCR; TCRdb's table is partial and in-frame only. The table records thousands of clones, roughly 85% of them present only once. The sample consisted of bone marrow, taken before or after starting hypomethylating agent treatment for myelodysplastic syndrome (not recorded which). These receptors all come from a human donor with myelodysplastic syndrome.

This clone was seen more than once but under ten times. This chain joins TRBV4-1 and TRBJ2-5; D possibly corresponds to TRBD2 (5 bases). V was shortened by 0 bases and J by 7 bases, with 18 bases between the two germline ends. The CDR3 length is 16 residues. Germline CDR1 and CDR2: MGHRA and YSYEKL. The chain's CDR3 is CASSQESRIGGWTQYF. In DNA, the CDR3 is TGCGCCAGCAGCCAAGAATCTCGGATTGGAGGTTGGACCCAGTACTTC.

The CDR3 loop is CASSPRTGETQYF. CDR3 bases: TGTGCCAGCAGTCCTCGGACAGGGGAGACCCAGTACTTC. The rearrangement uses TRBV2 and TRBJ2-5, with 8 bases aligning to TRBD1. Germline lookup yields CDR1 SNHLY and CDR2 FYNNEI. The trim removed 5 bases at V and 5 bases at J, leaving 4 bases unmatched. The CDR3 consists of 13 residues.

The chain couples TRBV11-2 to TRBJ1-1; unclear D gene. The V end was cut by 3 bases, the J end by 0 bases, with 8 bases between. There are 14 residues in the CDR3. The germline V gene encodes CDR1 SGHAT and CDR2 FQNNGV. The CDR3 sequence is CASSFLLMNTEAFF. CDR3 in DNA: TGTGCCAGCAGCTTCCTCCTAATGAACACTGAAGCTTTCTTT.

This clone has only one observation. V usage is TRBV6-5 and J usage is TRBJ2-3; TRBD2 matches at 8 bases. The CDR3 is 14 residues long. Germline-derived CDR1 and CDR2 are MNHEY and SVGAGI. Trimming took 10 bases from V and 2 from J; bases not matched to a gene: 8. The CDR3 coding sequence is TGTGCCACCTCGGGAGGGTCTAACACAGATACGCAGTATTTT. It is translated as CATSGGSNTDTQYF.

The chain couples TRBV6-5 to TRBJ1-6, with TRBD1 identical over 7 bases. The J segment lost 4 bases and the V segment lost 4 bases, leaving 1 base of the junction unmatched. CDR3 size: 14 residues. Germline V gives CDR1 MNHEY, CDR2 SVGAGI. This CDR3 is CASSWDSYNSPLHF. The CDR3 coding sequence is TGTGCCAGCAGTTGGGACAGTTATAATTCACCCCTCCACTTT.

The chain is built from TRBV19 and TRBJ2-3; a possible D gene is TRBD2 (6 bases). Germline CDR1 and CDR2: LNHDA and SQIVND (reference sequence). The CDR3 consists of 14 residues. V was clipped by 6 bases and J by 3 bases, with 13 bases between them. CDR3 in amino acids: CASRRDLVTDTQYF. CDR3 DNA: TGTGCCAGTAGGCGGGACTTGGTGACAGATACGCAGTATTTT.

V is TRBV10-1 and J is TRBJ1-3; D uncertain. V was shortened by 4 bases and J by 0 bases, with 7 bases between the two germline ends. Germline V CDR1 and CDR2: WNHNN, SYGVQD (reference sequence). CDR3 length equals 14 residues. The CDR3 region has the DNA TGCGCCAGCAGTGCTTCAAGCTCTGGAAACACCATATATTTT. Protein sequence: CASSASSSGNTIYF.

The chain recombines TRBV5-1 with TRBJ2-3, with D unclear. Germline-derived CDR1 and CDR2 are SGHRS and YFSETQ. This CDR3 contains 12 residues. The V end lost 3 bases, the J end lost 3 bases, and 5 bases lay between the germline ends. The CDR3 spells CASSSETDTQYF. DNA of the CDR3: TGCGCCAGCAGCTCCGAGACAGATACGCAGTATTTT.

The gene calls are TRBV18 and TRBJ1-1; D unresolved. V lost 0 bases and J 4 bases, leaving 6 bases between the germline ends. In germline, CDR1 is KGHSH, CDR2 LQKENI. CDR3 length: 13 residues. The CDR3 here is CASSPPRGTEAFF. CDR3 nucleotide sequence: TGTGCCAGCTCACCACCGAGAGGCACTGAAGCTTTCTTT. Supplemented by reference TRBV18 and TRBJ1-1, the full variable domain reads NAGVMQNPRHLVRRRGQEARLRCSPMKGHSHVYWYRQLPEEGLKFMVYLQKENIIDESGMPKERFSAEFPKEGPSILRIQQVVRGDSAAYFCASSPPRGTEAFFGQGTRLTVV.

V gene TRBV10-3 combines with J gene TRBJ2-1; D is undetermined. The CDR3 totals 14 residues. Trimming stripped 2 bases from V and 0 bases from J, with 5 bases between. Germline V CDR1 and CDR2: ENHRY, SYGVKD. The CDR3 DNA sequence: TGTGCCATCAGTGAGGGGGACTCCTACAATGAGCAGTTCTTC. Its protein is CAISEGDSYNEQFF.

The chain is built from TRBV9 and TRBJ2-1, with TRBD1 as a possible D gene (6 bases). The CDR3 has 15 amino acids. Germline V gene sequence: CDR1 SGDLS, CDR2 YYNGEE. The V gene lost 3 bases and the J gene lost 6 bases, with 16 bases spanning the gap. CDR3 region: CASSATHRESNEQFF. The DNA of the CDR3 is TGTGCCAGCAGCGCGACCCACAGGGAAAGCAATGAGCAGTTCTTC.

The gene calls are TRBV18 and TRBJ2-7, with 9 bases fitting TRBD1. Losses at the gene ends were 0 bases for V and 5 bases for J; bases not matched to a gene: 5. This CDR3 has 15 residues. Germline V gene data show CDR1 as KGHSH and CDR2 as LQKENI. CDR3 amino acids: CASSPPSTGGHEQYF. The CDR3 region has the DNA TGTGCCAGCTCACCACCTAGTACAGGGGGCCACGAGCAGTACTTC.

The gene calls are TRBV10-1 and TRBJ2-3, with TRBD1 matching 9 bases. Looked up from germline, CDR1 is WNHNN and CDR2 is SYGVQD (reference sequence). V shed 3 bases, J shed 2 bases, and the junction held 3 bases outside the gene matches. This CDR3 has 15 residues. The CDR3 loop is CASSDGQGITDTQYF. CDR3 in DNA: TGCGCCAGCAGTGACGGACAGGGGATCACAGATACGCAGTATTTT.

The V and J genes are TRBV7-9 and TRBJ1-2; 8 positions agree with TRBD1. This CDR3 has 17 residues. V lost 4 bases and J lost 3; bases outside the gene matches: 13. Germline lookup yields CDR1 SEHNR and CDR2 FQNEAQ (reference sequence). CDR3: CASSSVRQGPTDYGYTF. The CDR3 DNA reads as TGTGCCAGCAGCTCCGTTCGACAGGGGCCCACCGACTATGGCTACACCTTC.

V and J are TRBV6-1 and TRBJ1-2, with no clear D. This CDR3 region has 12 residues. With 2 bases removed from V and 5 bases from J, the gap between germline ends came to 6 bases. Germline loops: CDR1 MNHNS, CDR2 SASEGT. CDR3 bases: TGTGCCAGCAGTGAAAGGGTTTATGGCTACACCTTC. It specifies CASSERVYGYTF.

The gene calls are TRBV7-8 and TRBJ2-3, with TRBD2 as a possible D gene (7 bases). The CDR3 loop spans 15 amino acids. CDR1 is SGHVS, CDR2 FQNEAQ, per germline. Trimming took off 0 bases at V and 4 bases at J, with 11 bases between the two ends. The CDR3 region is CASSLAGGPADTQYF. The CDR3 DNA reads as TGTGCCAGCAGCTTAGCGGGGGGGCCGGCAGATACGCAGTATTTT.

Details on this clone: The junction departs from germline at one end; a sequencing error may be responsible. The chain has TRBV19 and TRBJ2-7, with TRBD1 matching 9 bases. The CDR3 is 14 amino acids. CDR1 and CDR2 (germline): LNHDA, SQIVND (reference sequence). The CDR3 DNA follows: TGCCGAAATAGGGGGGGACAGGGCCTTCACGAGCAGTACTTC. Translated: CRNRGGQGLHEQYF.

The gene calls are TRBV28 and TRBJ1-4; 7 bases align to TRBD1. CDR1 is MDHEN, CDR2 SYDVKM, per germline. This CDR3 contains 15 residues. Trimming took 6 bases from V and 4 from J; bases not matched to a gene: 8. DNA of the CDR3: TGTGCCAGCAGGAGGGACAGCTTATATAATGAAAAACTGTTTTTT. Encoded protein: CASRRDSLYNEKLFF.

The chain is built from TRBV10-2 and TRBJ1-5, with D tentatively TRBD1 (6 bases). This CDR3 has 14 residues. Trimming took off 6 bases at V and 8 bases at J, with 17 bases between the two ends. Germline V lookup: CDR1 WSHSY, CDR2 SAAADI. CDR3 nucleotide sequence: TGCGCCAGCAGGGGGGGCCCCGATTTAGAGCCCCAGCATTTT. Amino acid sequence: CASRGGPDLEPQHF.

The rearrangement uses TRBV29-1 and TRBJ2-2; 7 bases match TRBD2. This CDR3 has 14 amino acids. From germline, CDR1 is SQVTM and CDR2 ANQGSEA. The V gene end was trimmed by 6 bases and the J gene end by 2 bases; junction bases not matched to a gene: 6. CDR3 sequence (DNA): TGCAGCGTGGGGGGGTCAGGAAACACCGGGGAGCTGTTTTTT. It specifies CSVGGSGNTGELFF.

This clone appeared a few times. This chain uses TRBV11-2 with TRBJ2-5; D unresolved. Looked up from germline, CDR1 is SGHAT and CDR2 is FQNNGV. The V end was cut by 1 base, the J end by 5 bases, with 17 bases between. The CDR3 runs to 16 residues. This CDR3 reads CASSLGRDLVRETQYF. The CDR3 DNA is TGTGCCAGCAGCTTAGGAAGGGATCTCGTTAGGGAGACCCAGTACTTC.

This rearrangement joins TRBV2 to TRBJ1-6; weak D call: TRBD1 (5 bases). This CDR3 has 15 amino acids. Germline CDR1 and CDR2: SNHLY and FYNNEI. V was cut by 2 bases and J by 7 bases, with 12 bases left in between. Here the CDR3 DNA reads TGTGCCAGCAGTGAAAAGGCGGGACGAAATTCACCCCTCCACTTT. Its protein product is CASSEKAGRNSPLHF.

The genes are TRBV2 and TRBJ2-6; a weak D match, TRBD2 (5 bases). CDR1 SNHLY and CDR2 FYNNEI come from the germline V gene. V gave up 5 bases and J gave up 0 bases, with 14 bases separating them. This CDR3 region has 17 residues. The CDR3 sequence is CASSPRRLNSGANVLTF. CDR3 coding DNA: TGTGCCAGCAGTCCCCGGCGACTAAACTCTGGGGCCAACGTCCTGACTTTC.

The CDR3 protein is CASSGQGGGKNIQYF. Here the CDR3 DNA reads TGTGCCAGCAGTGGACAGGGAGGGGGCAAAAACATTCAGTACTTC. The V gene is TRBV2, the J gene TRBJ2-4, with D possibly called TRBD1 or TRBD2 (7 bases each). The V gene's germline CDR1 is SNHLY and CDR2 FYNNEI. V lost 4 bases and J lost 3, with 13 bases in between. The CDR3 sequence is 15 residues long.

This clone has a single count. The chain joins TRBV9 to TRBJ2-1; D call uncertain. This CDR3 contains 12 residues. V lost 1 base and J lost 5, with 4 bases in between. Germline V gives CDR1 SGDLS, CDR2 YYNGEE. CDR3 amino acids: CASSVRNNEQFF. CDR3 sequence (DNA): TGTGCCAGCAGCGTACGGAACAATGAGCAGTTCTTC.